The TCR beta chain under discussion was sequenced for a study of blood T cell repertoires in COVID-19. About the study: Samples came from the United States, Italy and Spain, spanning acute and convalescent COVID-19. PBMCs, B-cell-depleted T cells, or T cells provided the cDNA or gDNA that made up the material.

Sequencing was performed with immunoSEQ multiplex PCR; in TCRdb, only in-frame clones are kept and a portion is missing. Here the sample spans around 270,000 clones, approximately 90% being singletons. CDR1 is MDHEN, CDR2 SYDVKM, per germline. V lost 4 bases to trimming and J lost 0 bases, with 16 bases between them. This CDR3 spans 17 amino acids. This sequence joins TRBV28 and TRBJ2-1, with TRBD1 as a possible D gene (6 bases). The specimen sequenced was peripheral blood. The receptor's source is a man aged 30 to 39 with acute or convalescent COVID-19. CDR3 protein: CASSSHPGASSYNEQFF. CDR3 DNA: TGTGCCAGCAGTTCTCATCCAGGGGCTAGCTCCTACAATGAGCAGTTCTTC.